These 22 T cell receptor beta chains originate from one sample sequenced in a study of technical replicates of blood from a handful of donors. Using immunoSEQ multiplex PCR, the repertoire was profiled, and TCRdb retains in-frame clones only, with some absent. The profile covers around 16,000 clones, with roughly nine tenths appearing a single time and 9.5% to 12% taken by the ten largest. Sequencing was carried out using PBMCs. The receptors were sampled from a human donor in good health.

This rearrangement joins TRBV18 to TRBJ2-6, with D tentatively TRBD1 (8 bases). This CDR3 contains 18 residues. CDR1 and CDR2 from the germline V gene are KGHSH and LQKENI. The V end was cut by 2 bases, the J end by 2 bases, with 16 bases between. The CDR3 loop is CASSPYGQGGAGANVLTF. The CDR3 region has the DNA TGTGCCAGCTCACCATACGGACAGGGAGGGGCTGGGGCCAACGTCCTGACTTTC.

The chain employs TRBV5-8 and TRBJ2-1; D may be TRBD2 (6 bases). The CDR3 is made up of 16 amino acids. Germline V lookup: CDR1 SGHTS, CDR2 YDEGEE. Trimming removed 0 bases at V and 7 bases at J, with 17 bases between. The CDR3 nucleotides are TGTGCCAGCAGCTTGGGTGAGCTGGGAGGCCTAAATGAGCAGTTCTTC. This sequence encodes CASSLGELGGLNEQFF.

This sequence joins TRBV27 and TRBJ2-6, with a tentative D call TRBD1 (5 bases). V was trimmed by 5 bases and J by 0 bases, leaving 14 bases between them. Looked up from germline, CDR1 is MNHEY and CDR2 is SMNVEV (reference sequence). The CDR3 extends over 17 amino acids. The CDR3 sequence is CASSPPGADSGANVLTF. The CDR3 bases are TGTGCCAGCAGTCCCCCTGGGGCGGACTCTGGGGCCAACGTCCTGACTTTC.

In nucleotides, the CDR3 is TGTGCCAGCAGTGAGTCGATAGCGGGAGGGCCAGATACGCAGTATTTT. Its translation is CASSESIAGGPDTQYF. The V gene is TRBV6-1, the J gene TRBJ2-3; 11 nucleotides match TRBD2. V dropped 3 bases and J dropped 4; count of bases not matched to a gene: 6. Germline V gives CDR1 MNHNS, CDR2 SASEGT. The length of the CDR3 is 16 residues.

This chain joins TRBV7-6 and TRBJ1-1; D is ambiguous. Trimming took 0 bases from V and 1 from J, leaving 12 bases between them. Germline V gene lookup returns CDR1 SGHVS and CDR2 FNYEAQ. The CDR3 covers 16 residues. CDR3 DNA: TGTGCCAGCAGCTTAGCTCATTTGACTCCGAACACTGAAGCTTTCTTT. Translating gives CASSLAHLTPNTEAFF.

The rearrangement uses TRBV7-9 and TRBJ2-3; 9 bases agree with TRBD2. The CDR3 runs to 13 residues. The V and J ends lost 4 bases and 7 bases, in that order; junction bases with no gene match: 3. Germline V gives CDR1 SEHNR, CDR2 FQNEAQ (reference sequence). The DNA for the CDR3 is TGTGCCAGCAGCTCGACTAGCGGCCATACGCAGTATTTT. Translation gives CASSSTSGHTQYF.

This chain uses TRBV7-8 with TRBJ2-1; 8 bases map to TRBD2. This CDR3 is built from 16 residues. Trimming took 5 bases from V and 0 from J; bases not matched to a gene: 6. The V gene's germline CDR1 is SGHVS and CDR2 FQNEAQ. CDR3 nucleotide sequence: TGTGCCAGCAGCATCTTTAGCGGGATCTCCTACAATGAGCAGTTCTTC. Its translation is CASSIFSGISYNEQFF.

The CDR3, as DNA: TGTGCCAGCAGCTCAGGGACTAGCGCCAATGAGCAGTTCTTC. This sequence encodes CASSSGTSANEQFF. The chain combines TRBV7-8 with TRBJ2-1; 10 positions agree with TRBD2. Looked up from germline, CDR1 is SGHVS and CDR2 is FQNEAQ. V was clipped by 4 bases and J by 6 bases; unmatched bases: 3. This CDR3 spans 14 amino acids.

The rearrangement joins TRBV7-9 to TRBJ2-4; 7 nucleotides align to TRBD1. This CDR3 spans 12 amino acids. The ends lost 5 bases at V and 6 bases at J; junction bases unmatched: 1. The germline V gene has CDR1 SEHNR and CDR2 FQNEAQ (reference sequence). CDR3 residues: CASSRQGNIQYF. As DNA, the CDR3 is TGTGCCAGCAGCCGACAGGGAAACATTCAGTACTTC.

V and J are TRBV6-1 and TRBJ2-2; D is undetermined. V was clipped by 6 bases and J by 5 bases, with 13 bases between them. Germline V gene data show CDR1 as MNHNS and CDR2 as SASEGT. The CDR3 spans 14 residues. The CDR3 bases are TGTGCCAGCAGAACGCTGACAAGGACCGGGGAGCTGTTTTTT. Translation gives CASRTLTRTGELFF.

This rearrangement joins TRBV7-9 to TRBJ2-2; 7 bases match TRBD1. CDR1 SEHNR and CDR2 FQNEAQ come from the germline V gene (reference sequence). V dropped 5 bases and J dropped 5; count of bases not matched to a gene: 14. There are 17 residues in the CDR3. The CDR3 region is CASSDPEGARVTGELFF. The CDR3 nucleotides are TGTGCCAGCAGCGACCCCGAGGGGGCCCGGGTGACCGGGGAGCTGTTTTTT.

The chain employs TRBV7-6 and TRBJ2-7; TRBD2 aligns across 14 bases. This CDR3 has 16 residues. CDR1 is SGHVS, CDR2 FNYEAQ, per germline. V was pared by 5 bases and J by 1 base, with 4 bases of the junction left unmatched. The CDR3 DNA is TGTGCCAGCAGCGAAGGGACTAGCGGGAGTTCCTACGAGCAGTACTTC. It translates to CASSEGTSGSSYEQYF.

The gene calls are TRBV28 and TRBJ2-5, with 7 nucleotides matching TRBD2. The germline V gene encodes CDR1 MDHEN and CDR2 SYDVKM. There are 15 residues in the CDR3. V lost 3 bases, J lost 3 bases, and 7 bases stayed unmatched. The DNA of the CDR3 is TGTGCCAGCAGTTTCCGCCTTGCGGGAGAAGAGACCCAGTACTTC. Translation: CASSFRLAGEETQYF.

The CDR3 DNA is TGTGCCATCAGTGAGCAACAAGGGGGTGATCAGCCCCAGCATTTT. This translates into CAISEQQGGDQPQHF. The chain joins TRBV10-3 to TRBJ1-5, with D possibly matching TRBD1 (6 bases). CDR1 is ENHRY, CDR2 SYGVKD, per germline. V lost 2 bases and J lost 5, with 13 bases in between. The CDR3 covers 15 residues.

This sequence joins TRBV7-8 and TRBJ2-6; D gene unclear. V lost 1 base to trimming and J lost 0 bases, with 16 bases between them. Germline lookup yields CDR1 SGHVS and CDR2 FQNEAQ. This CDR3 has 19 residues. CDR3 nucleotides: TGTGCCAGCAGCTTAGTTGACCAAACAGATGTCTCTGGGGCCAACGTCCTGACTTTC. This encodes CASSLVDQTDVSGANVLTF.

The V and J genes are TRBV5-1 and TRBJ1-1; a weak D match, TRBD1 (6 bases). The CDR3 has 15 residues. Germline V gene sequence: CDR1 SGHRS, CDR2 YFSETQ. V lost 1 base to trimming and J lost 3 bases, with 13 bases between them. The CDR3 nucleotides read TGCGCCAGCAGCTTGTTGGAGGCAGGGGACACTGAAGCTTTCTTT. Translating it yields CASSLLEAGDTEAFF.

The count of this clone is one. The chain employs TRBV5-1 and TRBJ2-4; D is possibly TRBD2 (6 bases). Trimming stripped 0 bases from V and 4 bases from J, with 11 bases between. The CDR3 covers 15 residues. Germline V gene lookup returns CDR1 SGHRS and CDR2 YFSETQ. The CDR3 reads CASSLGWDSKNIQYF. The CDR3 nucleotides read TGCGCCAGCAGCTTGGGCTGGGACTCAAAAAACATTCAGTACTTC.

The chain joins TRBV7-2 to TRBJ1-1, with 12 positions matching TRBD1. The ends lost 0 bases at V and 11 bases at J; junction bases unmatched: 7. This CDR3 spans 15 amino acids. Germline lookup yields CDR1 SGHTA and CDR2 FQGNSA. The CDR3: CASSLALGQGAEAFF. CDR3 nucleotides: TGTGCCAGCAGCTTAGCGCTGGGACAGGGGGCCGAGGCTTTCTTT. The full variable domain, completed using reference TRBV7-2 and TRBJ1-1, is GAGVSQSPSNKVTEKGKDVELRCDPISGHTALYWYRQSLGQGLEFLIYFQGNSAPDKSGLPSDRFSAERTGGSVSTLTIQRTQQEDSAVYLCASSLALGQGAEAFFGQGTRLTVV.

A few counts support this clone. This chain connects TRBV9 to TRBJ2-1, with 7 bases lining up with TRBD2. The CDR3 has 14 residues. Per germline, CDR1 SGDLS and CDR2 YYNGEE. Trimming removed 3 bases from V and 8 bases from J; junction bases left unmatched: 8. The DNA of the CDR3 is TGTGCCAGCAGCGACCCTACTAGCGATGATGAGCAGTTCTTC. It codes for CASSDPTSDDEQFF.

The chain carries TRBV5-1 and TRBJ1-4; D is perhaps TRBD1 (5 bases). The V gene lost 7 bases and the J gene lost 0 bases, with 10 bases spanning the gap. The CDR3 is made up of 14 amino acids. The germline CDR1 and CDR2 sequences are SGHRS and YFSETQ. As DNA, the CDR3 is TGCGCCAGCGGGACTCGTGCAACTAATGAAAAACTGTTTTTT. Protein: CASGTRATNEKLFF. The full variable domain, with the rest looked up from reference TRBV5-1 and TRBJ1-4, is KAGVTQTPRYLIKTRGQQVTLSCSPISGHRSVSWYQQTPGQGLQFLFEYFSETQRNKGNFPGRFSGRQFSNSRSEMNVSTLELGDSALYLCASGTRATNEKLFFGSGTQLSVL.

This chain connects TRBV6-6 to TRBJ2-7; 9 bases are shared with TRBD1. The germline V gene encodes CDR1 MNHNY and CDR2 SVGAGI (reference sequence). This CDR3 contains 14 residues. Germline trimming cut 6 bases from V and 5 bases from J; bases unmatched to any gene: 8. CDR3 sequence reads: CASSSGTGFHEQYF. Here the CDR3 DNA reads TGTGCCAGCAGCTCCGGGACAGGGTTCCACGAGCAGTACTTC.

The CDR3 DNA is TGTGCCAGCAGTCCCCGGGGTGCGGGGATCAGCAATCAGCCCCAGCATTTT. It translates to CASSPRGAGISNQPQHF. The chain carries TRBV28 and TRBJ1-5; no definite D call. V lost 5 bases and J 1 base, leaving 18 bases between the germline ends. The length of the CDR3 is 17 residues. CDR1 and CDR2 from the germline V gene are MDHEN and SYDVKM.